The rows below give T cell receptor beta chains drawn from one sample of a study of PD-1 blockade in classical Hodgkin lymphoma. Using immunoSEQ multiplex PCR, the repertoire was profiled, and TCRdb retains in-frame clones only, with some absent. The sample lists about 40,000 clones, around nine tenths seen once, with approximately 7.6% in the top ten. The sequences come from peripheral blood mononuclear cells (PBMCs), collected before the second cycle of nivolumab. These receptors were collected from a human donor with classical Hodgkin lymphoma. Each CDR3 is given with its conserved first and last residue. D genes are given only for firm matches. Rows may omit the clone size; those that give it use once, few, many or a size class.

>TRBJ2-7|-|-|TRBV28
CASTLGRVFDEQYF
TGTGCCAGCACCCTCGGCAGGGTGTTTGACGAGCAGTACTTC
>TRBJ2-3|-|-|TRBV7-7
CASSSWNEDTQYF
TGTGCTAGCAGCTCCTGGAACGAAGATACGCAGTATTTT
>TRBJ2-7|-|TRBD1|TRBV19
CASSKGQGGSYEQYF
TGTGCCAGTAGTAAAGGACAGGGGGGGTCCTACGAGCAGTACTTC
>TRBJ2-7|-|TRBD1|TRBV19
CASSTTGGVEQYF
TGTGCCAGTAGTACGACAGGGGGCGTCGAGCAGTACTTC
>TRBJ2-2|few|-|TRBV10-1
CASSEWSAGELFF
TGCGCCAGCAGTGAATGGAGCGCCGGGGAGCTGTTTTTT
>TRBJ2-1|few|-|TRBV25-1
CASSVGAGSDEQFF
TGTGCCAGCAGTGTTGGAGCGGGCAGCGATGAGCAGTTCTTC
>TRBJ2-7|-|-|TRBV4-2
CASSRTLNEQYF
TGTGCCAGCAGCCGTACTCTGAACGAGCAGTACTTC
>TRBJ2-2|-|TRBD2|TRBV25-1
CASADPGLAENTGELFF
TGTGCCAGTGCTGATCCGGGACTAGCGGAAAACACCGGGGAGCTGTTTTTT
>TRBJ1-6|few|-|TRBV9
CASSVDTDYNSPLHF
TGTGCCAGCAGCGTAGACACAGACTATAATTCACCCCTCCACTTT
>TRBJ1-5|few|-|TRBV19
CASRWGYNQPQHF
TGTGCCTCCCGATGGGGATACAATCAGCCCCAGCATTTT
>TRBJ2-1|-|-|TRBV27
CASSLGRVASNEQFF
TGTGCCAGCAGTTTAGGTCGGGTTGCCTCCAATGAGCAGTTCTTC